Listed below are T cell receptor beta chains from one sample, sequenced in a study of T cell responses to AZD1222 COVID-19 vaccine. Sequenced by immunoSEQ multiplex PCR; TCRdb stores in-frame clones only, minus some. This sample has tens of thousands of clones, with around nine tenths found just once. The input for sequencing was peripheral blood, taken on day 0 of AZD1222 vaccination. Source of these receptors: an adult in good health. Each CDR3 is given with its conserved first and last residue. D genes are given only for firm matches. Clone size is not always given. Where it is, it says once, few, many or a class for expanded clones.

j_gene | len | d_gene | v_gene | abundance | CDR3aa | CDR3nt
TRBJ2-7 | 16 | NA | TRBV5-4 | NA | CASSFVREGVPYEQYF | TGTGCCAGCAGCTTCGTAAGGGAGGGGGTCCCCTACGAGCAGTACTTC
TRBJ1-6 | 13 | NA | TRBV11-2 | NA | CASSLGRSGFLHF | TGTGCCAGCAGCTTAGGTCGCTCCGGATTCCTCCACTTT
TRBJ1-2 | 14 | TRBD1 | TRBV2 | NA | CASSDGDRVSGYTF | TGTGCCAGCAGTGATGGAGACAGGGTCTCTGGCTACACCTTC
TRBJ1-6 | 16 | TRBD1 | TRBV5-5 | NA | CASSSDRGQGRSPLHF | TGTGCCAGCAGCTCGGACCGTGGACAGGGAAGGTCACCCCTCCACTTT
TRBJ2-1 | 14 | NA | TRBV3-1/TRBV3-2 | NA | CASSGGTPYNEQFF | TGTGCCAGCTCGGGCGGGACCCCTTACAATGAGCAGTTCTTC
TRBJ1-5 | 14 | TRBD1 | TRBV2 | NA | CASKKDRGNQPQHF | TGTGCCAGCAAGAAGGACAGGGGGAATCAGCCCCAGCATTTT
TRBJ2-1 | 14 | TRBD2 | TRBV24-1 | few | CATRGTSGYNEQFF | TGTGCCACCAGGGGGACTAGCGGATACAATGAGCAGTTCTTC
TRBJ1-3 | 13 | TRBD1 | TRBV2 | NA | CASRDRAGNTIYF | TGTGCCAGCAGGGACAGGGCCGGAAACACCATATATTTT
TRBJ2-3 | 12 | NA | TRBV3-1/TRBV3-2 | once | CASSQRADTQYF | TGTGCCAGCAGCCAGAGAGCAGATACGCAGTATTTT
TRBJ1-5 | 12 | NA | TRBV10-3 | NA | CAISGGNQPQHF | TGTGCCATCAGTGGAGGAAATCAGCCCCAGCATTTT
TRBJ2-2 | 12 | NA | TRBV7-8 | NA | CASSSNTGELFF | TGTGCCAGCAGCTCAAACACCGGGGAGCTGTTTTTT
TRBJ2-7 | 15 | NA | TRBV28 | NA | CASNVGVNTAYEQYF | TGTGCCAGCAACGTAGGAGTGAACACAGCCTACGAGCAGTACTTC
TRBJ2-2 | 15 | TRBD1 | TRBV12-5 | NA | CASGHDRGRTGELFF | TGTGCTAGTGGTCACGACAGGGGGCGTACCGGGGAGCTGTTTTTT
TRBJ1-6 | 14 | NA | TRBV2 | NA | CASSWGTTNSPLHF | TGTGCCAGCAGCTGGGGGACCACTAATTCACCCCTCCACTTT
TRBJ1-5 | 14 | NA | TRBV7-2 | NA | CASSFQASNQPQHF | TGTGCCAGCAGCTTTCAGGCAAGCAATCAGCCCCAGCATTTT
TRBJ1-2 | 14 | NA | TRBV24-1 | NA | CATSDFRTNYGYTF | TGTGCCACCAGTGATTTTCGGACTAACTATGGCTACACCTTC
TRBJ1-1 | 14 | NA | TRBV19 | once | CASSIGQGLPEAFF | TGTGCCAGTAGTATAGGGCAGGGATTGCCTGAAGCTTTCTTT